This TCR beta chain stems from a study of T cell responses to AZD1222 COVID-19 vaccine. Only in-frame clones appear in the TCRdb table, and some are missing; sequencing was by immunoSEQ multiplex PCR. The data contain about 110,000 clones, around nine tenths of them singletons. Whole-study results and caveats: Repertoires in all cases were sampled only once the peak T cell response had passed.

On this clone: What it recognizes is unknown.

Per the germline V gene, CDR1 is MNHEY and CDR2 is SVGEGT. CDR3 size: 16 residues. Trimming took 0 bases from V and 2 from J; bases not matched to a gene: 6. This clonotype was obtained from an adult in good health. The gene calls are TRBV6-2 or TRBV6-3 and TRBJ1-2; 7 bases line up with TRBD1. Sequenced here: peripheral blood, sampled on day 0 of AZD1222 vaccination. The CDR3 nucleotides are TGTGCCAGCAGTTACTCCTGGGACAGACGGAACTATGGCTACACCTTC. This translates into CASSYSWDRRNYGYTF.